A single sample is the source of the 10 T cell receptor beta chains below, sequenced in a study of CD8 T cells in Susac syndrome. cDNA came from around 0.54 to 1 ug RNA primed by random hexamers. TCRdb redid the calling of the immunoSEQ multiplex PCR reads with MiXCR, one entry per CDR3 protein. The sample includes roughly 110,000 distinct CDR3 sequences, approximately 94% of them seen just once. Sequencing was carried out using CD8+ T cells from PBMCs. The receptors originated from a human donor with Susac syndrome.

CDR3 protein: CASSEPRWRSGPGANVLTF. CDR3 nucleotide sequence: TGTGCCAGCAGTGAACCCCGCTGGCGCAGTGGGCCTGGGGCCAACGTCCTGACTTTC. V is TRBV25-1 and J is TRBJ2-6, with D unresolved. The CDR3 consists of 19 residues. Germline CDR1 MGHDK, CDR2 SYGVNS. V lost 2 bases and J 2 bases, leaving 19 bases between the germline ends.

Turning to this clonotype: The junction does not match germline at one end; this may be a read error. The V gene is TRBV7-9, the J gene TRBJ1-3, with D possibly being TRBD1 (5 bases). The CDR3 is 14 residues long. Germline-derived CDR1 and CDR2 are SEHNR and FQNEAQ (reference sequence). The CDR3 is CAGRELHSGNTIYF. CDR3 DNA sequence: TGTGCCGGCAGGGAACTCCACTCTGGAAACACCATATATTTT.

The chain links TRBV7-9 to TRBJ2-7; D may be TRBD2 (5 bases). Per germline, CDR1 SEHNR and CDR2 FQNEAQ (reference sequence). This CDR3 comprises 12 residues. V was trimmed by 1 base and J by 6 bases, leaving 7 bases between them. CDR3 coding DNA: TGTGCCAGCAGCTTAGGGGGAGCCGAGCAGTACTTC. Translation gives CASSLGGAEQYF. The full variable domain, in which reference TRBV7-9 and TRBJ2-7 provide the parts outside the CDR3, is DTGVSQNPRHKITKRGQNVTFRCDPISEHNRLYWYRQTLGQGPEFLTYFQNEAQLEKSRLLSDRFSAERPKGSFSTLEIQRTEQGDSAMYLCASSLGGAEQYFGPGTRLTVT.

This clonotype was seen only once. The chain combines TRBV6-1 with TRBJ2-1, with no clear D. Germline V gene lookup returns CDR1 MNHNS and CDR2 SASEGT. This CDR3 contains 12 residues. V shed 1 base and J shed 7 bases, with 5 bases lying between them. CDR3 nucleotide sequence: TGTGCCAGCAGTGAAGGAATGAATGAGCAGTTCTTC. This gives the protein CASSEGMNEQFF.

This rearrangement joins TRBV7-9 to TRBJ2-7; D remains ambiguous. V was clipped by 4 bases and J by 5 bases, with 12 bases between them. Germline CDR1 SEHNR, CDR2 FQNEAQ (reference sequence). The CDR3 spans 13 residues. Here the CDR3 DNA reads TGTGCCAGCAGCTGGGCAGGTCTAAACGAGCAGTACTTC. Protein product: CASSWAGLNEQYF.

This clonotype appeared a few times. This chain connects TRBV7-6 to TRBJ2-7, with 8 bases fitting TRBD1. This CDR3 has 14 amino acids. Unmatched junction bases numbered 3, after V lost 4 bases and J lost 1 base. Germline-derived CDR1 and CDR2 are SGHVS and FNYEAQ. CDR3 sequence: CASSSGTGSYEQYF. CDR3 in DNA: TGTGCCAGCAGCTCCGGGACAGGTTCCTACGAGCAGTACTTC. Full variable domain (remainder filled in from reference TRBV7-6 and TRBJ2-7): GAGVSQSPRYKVTKRGQDVALRCDPISGHVSLYWYRQALGQGPEFLTYFNYEAQQDKSGLPNDRFSAERPEGSISTLTIQRTEQRDSAMYRCASSSGTGSYEQYFGPGTRLTVT.

This clonotype appeared a single time. CDR3 in amino acids: CASSLALGGASNQPQHF. CDR3 nucleotide sequence: TGTGCCAGCAGCTTAGCGCTTGGGGGGGCGTCCAATCAGCCCCAGCATTTT. The chain links TRBV7-9 to TRBJ1-5, with D perhaps TRBD1 (6 bases). Looked up from germline, CDR1 is SEHNR and CDR2 is FQNEAQ (reference sequence). The CDR3 contains 17 residues. The V gene lost 0 bases and the J gene lost 3 bases, with 15 bases spanning the gap.

This clonotype has only one observation. This chain connects TRBV20-1 to TRBJ2-1; 10 bases fit TRBD2. Trimming at V came to 3 bases and at J to 8 bases, leaving 7 bases not matched to a gene. From germline, CDR1 is DFQATT and CDR2 SNEGSKA (reference sequence). The CDR3 loop spans 14 amino acids. The CDR3 spells CSARLAGDGYEQFF. In DNA, the CDR3 is TGCAGTGCTAGGCTAGCGGGGGACGGGTATGAGCAGTTCTTC.

The V gene is TRBV25-1, the J gene TRBJ2-2; D uncertain. The CDR3 has 14 amino acids. Germline V gives CDR1 MGHDK, CDR2 SYGVNS. V was cut by 10 bases and J by 6 bases, with 18 bases left in between. CDR3 sequence reads: CATFLRRWAGELFF. The CDR3 region has the DNA TGTGCCACCTTTTTAAGGCGGTGGGCCGGGGAGCTGTTTTTT.

This clonotype was counted a single time. This chain joins TRBV12-3 or TRBV12-4 and TRBJ2-1; TRBD2 aligns across 10 bases. Trimming removed 5 bases from V and 10 bases from J; junction bases left unmatched: 5. The CDR3 runs to 13 residues. Here the CDR3 reads CASSALAGAEQFF. DNA for the CDR3: TGTGCCAGCAGTGCTCTAGCGGGGGCCGAGCAGTTCTTC.